This is a list of T cell receptor beta chains from one sample in a study of shared clonotypes between healthy human individuals. Sequencing used immunoSEQ multiplex PCR; TCRdb keeps in-frame clones, though not all of them. The data contain about 2.2 million clones, about 93% of them singletons. The sample comprised naive CD8+ T cells from PBMCs. Every receptor here comes from a man aged 18 to 35 in good health. Some clones in this sample may be carry-over from other donors' samples. Each CDR3 is given with its conserved first and last residue. D genes are given only for firm matches. For some rows the clone size is stated as once, few or many, or as a class when expanded; others skip it.

V	D	J	size	CDR3	DNA
TRBV10-3	TRBD2	TRBJ2-7	NA	CAIGLAGALEQYF	TGTGCCATCGGGCTAGCGGGAGCCCTCGAGCAGTACTTC
TRBV5-1	NA	TRBJ2-7	NA	CASSLGTASYEQYF	TGCGCCAGCAGCTTGGGGACTGCGTCCTACGAGCAGTACTTC
TRBV27	TRBD2	TRBJ2-5	NA	CASRPPGRASTPQETQYF	TGTGCCAGCAGACCTCCCGGGAGGGCGTCAACTCCTCAAGAGACCCAGTACTTC
TRBV7-2	NA	TRBJ2-5	few	CASSFGGPETQYF	TGTGCCAGCAGCTTTGGGGGCCCGGAGACCCAGTACTTC
TRBV6-5	TRBD1	TRBJ2-7	NA	CASSYEAGGYEQYF	TGTGCCAGCAGTTACGAGGCAGGGGGTTACGAGCAGTACTTC
TRBV7-9	NA	TRBJ2-3	NA	CASSGGTYTLTDTQYF	TGTGCCAGCAGCGGCGGGACATATACTCTCACAGATACGCAGTATTTT
TRBV27	NA	TRBJ1-2	NA	CASSFGQTYGYTF	TGTGCCAGCAGTTTCGGGCAGACTTATGGCTACACCTTC
TRBV7-2	TRBD2	TRBJ2-3	once	CASSLWTSGGSTDTQYF	TGTGCCAGCAGCTTATGGACTAGCGGGGGTAGCACAGATACGCAGTATTTT
TRBV19	NA	TRBJ2-7	NA	CASSISLSYEQYF	TGTGCCAGTAGTATCTCCCTTTCCTACGAGCAGTACTTC
TRBV9	TRBD2	TRBJ2-1	NA	CASSVSGSYNEQFF	TGTGCCAGCAGCGTTAGCGGGAGCTACAATGAGCAGTTCTTC
TRBV29-1	TRBD2	TRBJ2-3	NA	CSVEGGLAGPSTDTQYF	TGCAGCGTTGAGGGGGGACTAGCGGGACCGAGCACAGATACGCAGTATTTT
TRBV6-6	NA	TRBJ2-3	NA	CASSYSRGSTDTQYF	TGTGCCAGCAGTTACTCGAGGGGGAGCACAGATACGCAGTATTTT
TRBV9	NA	TRBJ2-3	NA	CASSAGRGSPSTDTQYF	TGTGCCAGCAGCGCTGGAAGGGGGTCCCCTAGCACAGATACGCAGTATTTT
TRBV27	NA	TRBJ1-5	NA	CASSLSWGDGNQPQHF	TGTGCCAGCAGTTTATCATGGGGTGATGGCAATCAGCCCCAGCATTTT
TRBV11-3	NA	TRBJ2-2	NA	CASTEYNTGELFF	TGTGCCAGCACCGAGTATAACACCGGGGAGCTGTTTTTT
TRBV6-5	NA	TRBJ2-1	NA	CASSGLNNEQFF	TGTGCCAGCAGCGGACTTAACAATGAGCAGTTCTTC
TRBV7-9	NA	TRBJ2-1	NA	CASSWSGTTSVDEQFF	TGTGCCAGCAGCTGGTCCGGGACCACCTCTGTCGATGAGCAGTTCTTC
TRBV5-1	NA	TRBJ2-7	NA	CASSLKGATYEQYF	TGCGCCAGCAGCTTAAAAGGGGCCACCTATGAGCAGTACTTC
TRBV9	NA	TRBJ1-1	NA	CASSPVGWTNTEAFF	TGTGCCAGCAGCCCAGTGGGCTGGACAAACACTGAAGCTTTCTTT
TRBV18	NA	TRBJ1-1	once	CASSEERSVTEAFF	TGTGCCAGCTCTGAAGAGAGGTCAGTAACTGAAGCTTTCTTT
TRBV11-2	NA	TRBJ2-7	once	CASSSAALDYEQYF	TGTGCCAGCAGCTCTGCGGCGTTGGACTACGAGCAGTACTTC
TRBV27	NA	TRBJ2-7	few	CASSFGTTYEQYF	TGTGCCAGCAGTTTCGGCACTACCTACGAGCAGTACTTC
TRBV18	NA	TRBJ1-1	NA	CASSSVLNTEAFF	TGTGCCAGCTCATCGGTACTGAACACTGAAGCTTTCTTT
TRBV7-8	NA	TRBJ1-5	NA	CASSPFARVNSMSQPQHF	TGTGCCAGCAGCCCTTTCGCCAGGGTGAATTCAATGTCCCAGCCCCAGCATTTT
TRBV7-6	NA	TRBJ1-5	once	CASSLVWGPGQPQHF	TGTGCCAGCAGCTTAGTCTGGGGGCCGGGTCAGCCCCAGCATTTT
TRBV6-5	NA	TRBJ2-2	few	CASSYSRGGELFF	TGTGCCAGCAGTTACTCGAGGGGCGGGGAGCTGTTTTTT
TRBV6-5	TRBD2	TRBJ2-1	NA	CASRPGTSGWDEQFF	TGTGCCAGCAGGCCGGGGACTAGCGGATGGGATGAGCAGTTCTTC
TRBV7-6	NA	TRBJ2-3	NA	CASSSTHLRGTDTQYF	TGTGCCAGCAGTTCCACACACCTCCGCGGCACAGATACGCAGTATTTT
TRBV10-3	TRBD1	TRBJ1-5	NA	CAISDFRGSQPQHF	TGTGCCATCAGTGACTTCAGGGGGTCTCAGCCCCAGCATTTT
TRBV6-5	NA	TRBJ1-2	once	CASLNTGRANYGYTF	TGTGCCAGTCTCAACACAGGGAGAGCTAACTATGGCTACACCTTC
TRBV9	NA	TRBJ2-2	NA	CASSGGRRANTGELFF	TGTGCCAGCAGCGGGGGCCGACGAGCGAACACCGGGGAGCTGTTTTTT
TRBV28	TRBD2	TRBJ2-1	NA	CASRYGTSVYNEQFF	TGTGCCAGCAGGTACGGGACTAGCGTATACAATGAGCAGTTCTTC
TRBV7-8	TRBD2	TRBJ2-1	NA	CASSLERGTTHNEQFF	TGTGCCAGCAGCTTAGAGCGGGGGACTACTCACAATGAGCAGTTCTTC
TRBV19	NA	TRBJ1-1	NA	CASSIRGGGTSHNTEAFF	TGTGCCAGTAGTATAAGAGGAGGGGGAACCTCCCACAACACTGAAGCTTTCTTT
TRBV11-2	NA	TRBJ2-7	NA	CASSLGQPSEQYF	TGTGCCAGCAGCTTAGGACAGCCCTCCGAGCAGTACTTC
TRBV29-1	NA	TRBJ1-2	NA	CSVGQPGYTF	TGCAGCGTTGGACAACCTGGCTACACCTTC
TRBV27	NA	TRBJ2-1	few	CASSTRGAWNEQFF	TGTGCCAGCAGTACCAGGGGCGCTTGGAATGAGCAGTTCTTC
TRBV6-5	TRBD1	TRBJ2-1	NA	CASSYFQGANNEQFF	TGTGCCAGCAGTTACTTTCAGGGGGCTAACAATGAGCAGTTCTTC
TRBV11-2	NA	TRBJ2-1	NA	CASSLVQNNEQFF	TGTGCCAGCAGCTTAGTGCAGAACAATGAGCAGTTCTTC
TRBV19	NA	TRBJ1-5	NA	CASTPSQVGSNQPQHF	TGTGCCAGTACCCCGTCCCAAGTAGGTAGCAATCAGCCCCAGCATTTT
TRBV10-3	TRBD1	TRBJ2-1	NA	CAIAWGQGAENEQFF	TGTGCCATCGCTTGGGGACAGGGGGCTGAGAATGAGCAGTTCTTC
TRBV11-2	TRBD1	TRBJ1-1	NA	CASSLGPGQAYTEVFF	TGTGCCAGCAGCTTAGGCCCGGGACAGGCGTACACTGAAGTTTTCTTT
TRBV5-6	NA	TRBJ2-7	NA	CASSSDLGGEQYF	TGTGCCAGCAGCTCTGACTTAGGGGGGGAGCAGTACTTC
TRBV10-3	NA	TRBJ2-2	NA	CAIWGGELFF	TGTGCCATCTGGGGCGGGGAGCTGTTTTTT
TRBV6-5	NA	TRBJ1-2	NA	CASSLLAGQYYGYTF	TGTGCCAGCAGTTTACTAGCAGGACAGTACTATGGCTACACCTTC
TRBV15	TRBD2	TRBJ2-1	NA	CATSIAGRFYNEQFF	TGTGCCACCAGCATAGCGGGAAGATTCTACAATGAGCAGTTCTTC
TRBV12-5	TRBD2	TRBJ2-6	NA	CASAPAGGGGSSGANVLTF	TGTGCTAGTGCCCCCGCGGGAGGGGGGGGAAGCTCTGGGGCCAACGTCCTGACTTTC
TRBV28	NA	TRBJ2-3	once	CASSFPGHHITSHSTDTQYF	TGTGCCAGCAGTTTCCCTGGACACCATATTACCTCCCACAGCACAGATACGCAGTATTTT
TRBV9	NA	TRBJ2-1	once	CASSVDVDEQFF	TGTGCCAGCAGCGTAGACGTCGATGAGCAGTTCTTC
TRBV7-6	TRBD1	TRBJ2-7	NA	CASSVGTGGSYEQYF	TGTGCCAGCAGCGTAGGGACAGGGGGCTCCTACGAGCAGTACTTC
TRBV13	TRBD2	TRBJ2-3	NA	CASSSRGTSGSPDTQYF	TGTGCCAGCAGCTCTAGGGGGACTAGCGGGAGCCCAGATACGCAGTATTTT
TRBV14	NA	TRBJ2-4	NA	CASSQVEGAIQYF	TGTGCCAGCAGCCAAGTAGAGGGAGCCATTCAGTACTTC
TRBV7-9	NA	TRBJ2-4	NA	CASSSGQLIAKNIQYF	TGTGCCAGCAGCTCGGGACAACTAATAGCCAAAAACATTCAGTACTTC
TRBV2	TRBD1	TRBJ2-3	NA	CASWDRVADTQYF	TGTGCCAGCTGGGACAGGGTCGCAGATACGCAGTATTTT
TRBV7-5	NA	TRBJ2-5	NA	CVRSLVQGSQETQYF	TGTGTCAGAAGCTTAGTACAGGGGTCACAAGAGACCCAGTACTTC
TRBV6-5	NA	TRBJ2-1	once	CASSYDPGKQGEQFF	TGTGCCAGCAGTTACGATCCAGGGAAGCAGGGTGAGCAGTTCTTC
TRBV2	TRBD1	TRBJ2-7	NA	CASSYGTGGDWYEQYF	TGTGCCAGCAGCTACGGGACAGGGGGCGATTGGTACGAGCAGTACTTC